This TCR beta chain was sequenced in a study of blood T cell repertoires in COVID-19. Germline V gene sequence: CDR1 GTSNPN, CDR2 SVGIG (reference sequence). The CDR3 extends over 17 amino acids. Trimming took 3 bases from V and 10 from J; bases not matched to a gene: 19. Participants' own reports of clinical history determined their cohort assignment. Sequencing used immunoSEQ multiplex PCR; TCRdb keeps in-frame clones, though not all of them. Among 240,000 or so clones listed, approximately 90% were seen once. This TCR was recovered from a man aged 40-50 years who had recovered from COVID-19. This sequence joins TRBV30 and TRBJ1-1; TRBD1 aligns across 11 bases. Sequencing input: PBMCs or T cells enriched from blood (not recorded which). The DNA for the CDR3 is TGTGCCTGGAGAAAACCGGGACAGGGGGTGGGAACACTAGTAGCTTTCTTT. Translated, it gives CAWRKPGQGVGTLVAFF.